This is a list of T cell receptor beta chains from one sample in a study of vaccination and CD4 T cells after COVID-19. TCRdb reprocessed the PCR reads with MiXCR, giving one entry per CDR3 protein. The data hold 5,000 to 7,000 distinct CDR3 sequences, with less than 40% observed a single time. These TCRs' antigens remain unknown. The specimen was CD4+ T cells from blood, cultured in vitro. These receptors all stem from a human donor in good health. CDR3s include the opening cysteine and the closing phenylalanine or tryptophan. Fields, in order: J gene, D gene, V gene, clone size, CDR3 protein, CDR3 DNA. D genes are given only for firm matches. Clone size, where shown, is once, few, many, or a class for clones that have expanded.

j_call: TRBJ2-3; d_call: .; v_call: TRBV27; clone_size: few; cdr3_aa: CASSGIVTDTQYF; cdr3_nt: TGTGCCAGCAGTGGCATCGTCACAGATACGCAGTATTTT
j_call: TRBJ1-2; d_call: TRBD1; v_call: TRBV20-1; clone_size: .; cdr3_aa: CSARVTGGMDYGYTF; cdr3_nt: TGCAGTGCTAGAGTCACAGGGGGAATGGACTATGGCTACACCTTC
j_call: TRBJ2-7; d_call: .; v_call: TRBV15; clone_size: .; cdr3_aa: CATSRDPPGISYEQYF; cdr3_nt: TGTGCCACCAGCAGAGATCCCCCGGGGATCTCCTACGAGCAGTACTTC
j_call: TRBJ2-1; d_call: TRBD2; v_call: TRBV20-1; clone_size: .; cdr3_aa: CSARDLRLAGYNEQFF; cdr3_nt: TGCAGTGCTAGAGACCTAAGACTAGCGGGCTACAATGAGCAGTTCTTC
j_call: TRBJ2-5; d_call: .; v_call: TRBV6-1; clone_size: few; cdr3_aa: CASSEFVGHQETQYF; cdr3_nt: TGTGCCAGCAGTGAATTCGTGGGGCACCAAGAGACCCAGTACTTC
j_call: TRBJ2-3; d_call: TRBD2; v_call: TRBV7-3; clone_size: .; cdr3_aa: CASSKNGGASADTQYF; cdr3_nt: TGTGCCAGCAGCAAAAACGGGGGGGCCTCGGCAGATACGCAGTATTTT
j_call: TRBJ2-7; d_call: .; v_call: TRBV7-9; clone_size: .; cdr3_aa: CASSWDFSYEQYF; cdr3_nt: TGTGCCAGCAGCTGGGACTTTTCCTACGAGCAGTACTTC
j_call: TRBJ1-2; d_call: .; v_call: TRBV5-6; clone_size: .; cdr3_aa: CASSAPGALIEGGYTF; cdr3_nt: TGTGCCAGCAGCGCGCCGGGAGCCTTGATTGAAGGTGGCTACACCTTC
j_call: TRBJ2-7; d_call: .; v_call: TRBV30; clone_size: .; cdr3_aa: CAWSEFPKTTIEFPYEQYF; cdr3_nt: TGTGCCTGGAGCGAATTCCCGAAAACTACTATTGAATTTCCCTACGAGCAGTACTTC
j_call: TRBJ1-2; d_call: .; v_call: TRBV12-3/TRBV12-4; clone_size: large; cdr3_aa: CASRGTVRGYTF; cdr3_nt: TGTGCCAGCAGAGGGACCGTTCGTGGCTACACCTTC
j_call: TRBJ2-7; d_call: .; v_call: TRBV7-9; clone_size: .; cdr3_aa: CASSPQGKGDEQYF; cdr3_nt: TGTGCCAGCAGCCCTCAGGGTAAGGGCGACGAGCAGTACTTC
j_call: TRBJ1-6; d_call: .; v_call: TRBV19; clone_size: medium-sized; cdr3_aa: CASSVRGLNSPLHF; cdr3_nt: TGTGCCAGTAGTGTCAGGGGCCTAAATTCACCCCTCCACTTT
j_call: TRBJ1-1; d_call: TRBD1; v_call: TRBV29-1; clone_size: .; cdr3_aa: CSVWGQQNLNTEAFF; cdr3_nt: TGCAGCGTCTGGGGACAGCAAAATTTGAACACTGAAGCTTTCTTT
j_call: TRBJ2-3; d_call: TRBD2; v_call: TRBV19; clone_size: .; cdr3_aa: CASSPGLVTDTQYF; cdr3_nt: TGTGCCAGTAGTCCGGGACTAGTCACAGATACGCAGTATTTT
j_call: TRBJ2-2; d_call: .; v_call: TRBV6-2/TRBV6-3; clone_size: few; cdr3_aa: CASTPDIYTGELFF; cdr3_nt: TGTGCCAGCACCCCGGACATTTACACCGGGGAGCTGTTTTTT
j_call: TRBJ1-1; d_call: .; v_call: TRBV19; clone_size: few; cdr3_aa: CASTRTPLPTEAFF; cdr3_nt: TGTGCCAGTACCCGGACACCCCTCCCCACTGAAGCTTTCTTT
j_call: TRBJ1-2; d_call: .; v_call: TRBV25-1; clone_size: .; cdr3_aa: CASSDPGKGYTF; cdr3_nt: TGTGCCAGCAGTGATCCTGGGAAAGGCTACACCTTC
j_call: TRBJ1-1; d_call: TRBD1; v_call: TRBV7-2; clone_size: few; cdr3_aa: CASSSDRVGTRGNTEAFF; cdr3_nt: TGTGCCAGCAGCTCCGACAGGGTCGGGACCAGAGGGAACACTGAAGCTTTCTTT
j_call: TRBJ1-6; d_call: TRBD1; v_call: TRBV30; clone_size: .; cdr3_aa: CAWSGDRNFPRSSYNSPLHF; cdr3_nt: TGTGCCTGGAGTGGGGACAGAAACTTTCCTCGGAGCTCCTATAATTCACCCCTCCACTTT
j_call: TRBJ1-6; d_call: .; v_call: TRBV20-1; clone_size: .; cdr3_aa: CSASPGLNNSPLHF; cdr3_nt: TGCAGTGCCAGCCCGGGCCTTAATAATTCACCCCTCCACTTT
j_call: TRBJ1-1; d_call: .; v_call: TRBV6-1; clone_size: few; cdr3_aa: CATAGNTEAFF; cdr3_nt: TGTGCCACCGCAGGGAACACTGAAGCTTTCTTT
j_call: TRBJ2-7; d_call: TRBD1; v_call: TRBV7-2; clone_size: .; cdr3_aa: CASSPMDRAYEQYF; cdr3_nt: TGTGCCAGCAGCCCCATGGACAGGGCCTACGAGCAGTACTTC
j_call: TRBJ2-3; d_call: .; v_call: TRBV7-2; clone_size: few; cdr3_aa: CASSQSTDTQYF; cdr3_nt: TGTGCCAGCAGCCAGAGCACAGATACGCAGTATTTT
j_call: TRBJ2-4; d_call: TRBD2; v_call: TRBV2; clone_size: .; cdr3_aa: CASSPEGLAGAVGYF; cdr3_nt: TGTGCCAGCAGTCCAGAAGGACTAGCGGGGGCGGTGGGGTACTTC
j_call: TRBJ2-1; d_call: .; v_call: TRBV7-3; clone_size: .; cdr3_aa: CASSLRSLGDEQFF; cdr3_nt: TGTGCCAGCAGCCTTCGCAGCCTCGGAGATGAGCAGTTCTTC
j_call: TRBJ2-2; d_call: .; v_call: TRBV7-6; clone_size: .; cdr3_aa: CASSRLGGRGGELFF; cdr3_nt: TGTGCCAGCAGCCGCCTGGGGGGGCGTGGCGGGGAGCTGTTTTTT
j_call: TRBJ2-5; d_call: .; v_call: TRBV6-2/TRBV6-3; clone_size: few; cdr3_aa: CASSYGETQYF; cdr3_nt: TGTGCCAGCAGTTACGGAGAGACCCAGTACTTC
j_call: TRBJ1-5; d_call: .; v_call: TRBV6-1; clone_size: .; cdr3_aa: CASDLDRYSNQPQHF; cdr3_nt: TGTGCCAGCGACCTAGACAGATATAGCAATCAGCCCCAGCATTTT
j_call: TRBJ1-1; d_call: .; v_call: TRBV27; clone_size: few; cdr3_aa: CASKWGHGTEAFF; cdr3_nt: TGTGCCAGCAAGTGGGGGCATGGAACTGAAGCTTTCTTT
j_call: TRBJ1-5; d_call: .; v_call: TRBV15; clone_size: medium-sized; cdr3_aa: CATSSFLPGTSHENQPQHF; cdr3_nt: TGTGCCACCAGCAGTTTCCTACCCGGGACCTCGCATGAAAATCAGCCCCAGCATTTT
j_call: TRBJ2-3; d_call: TRBD2; v_call: TRBV11-2; clone_size: .; cdr3_aa: CASSGSGGPTDTQYF; cdr3_nt: TGTGCCAGCAGCGGTAGCGGGGGACCCACAGATACGCAGTATTTT
j_call: TRBJ1-5; d_call: .; v_call: TRBV2; clone_size: .; cdr3_aa: CASNLDGYSNQPQHF; cdr3_nt: TGTGCCAGCAATTTAGACGGCTATAGCAATCAGCCCCAGCATTTT
j_call: TRBJ1-6; d_call: .; v_call: TRBV2; clone_size: few; cdr3_aa: CASSEALGTLHF; cdr3_nt: TGTGCCAGCAGTGAAGCGCTAGGTACCCTCCACTTT
j_call: TRBJ1-4; d_call: .; v_call: TRBV27; clone_size: .; cdr3_aa: CASSKGSGNEKLFF; cdr3_nt: TGTGCCAGCAGTAAAGGATCTGGTAATGAAAAACTGTTTTTT
j_call: TRBJ2-1; d_call: TRBD1; v_call: TRBV24-1; clone_size: .; cdr3_aa: CATSDTGGSYNEQFF; cdr3_nt: TGTGCCACCAGTGATACAGGGGGCTCCTACAATGAGCAGTTCTTC
j_call: TRBJ2-1; d_call: .; v_call: TRBV5-5; clone_size: .; cdr3_aa: CASSLMTTSYNEQFF; cdr3_nt: TGTGCCAGCAGCTTGATGACTACCTCCTACAATGAGCAGTTCTTC
j_call: TRBJ1-1; d_call: .; v_call: TRBV12-3/TRBV12-4; clone_size: .; cdr3_aa: CASSETNTEAFF; cdr3_nt: TGTGCCAGCAGTGAAACGAACACTGAAGCTTTCTTT
j_call: TRBJ2-2; d_call: .; v_call: TRBV6-1; clone_size: .; cdr3_aa: CASGRGGAGELFF; cdr3_nt: TGTGCGAGCGGAAGGGGGGGCGCCGGGGAGCTGTTTTTT
j_call: TRBJ2-1; d_call: TRBD2; v_call: TRBV6-5; clone_size: .; cdr3_aa: CASSSEAGLSYNEQFF; cdr3_nt: TGTGCCAGCAGTTCCGAAGCGGGACTCTCCTACAATGAGCAGTTCTTC
j_call: TRBJ1-2; d_call: TRBD1; v_call: TRBV27; clone_size: .; cdr3_aa: CASSVNRLGDRGYTF; cdr3_nt: TGTGCCAGCAGTGTTAACCGCCTAGGGGACAGGGGCTACACCTTC
j_call: TRBJ1-5; d_call: .; v_call: TRBV19; clone_size: .; cdr3_aa: CASSIRGIMSNQPQHF; cdr3_nt: TGTGCCAGTAGTATCCGGGGGATCATGAGCAATCAGCCCCAGCATTTT
j_call: TRBJ2-7; d_call: .; v_call: TRBV19; clone_size: .; cdr3_aa: CASSIPGYEQYF; cdr3_nt: TGTGCCAGTAGTATCCCGGGCTACGAGCAGTACTTC
j_call: TRBJ2-1; d_call: TRBD2; v_call: TRBV27; clone_size: .; cdr3_aa: CASRLAGGLRAYNEQFF; cdr3_nt: TGTGCCAGCAGACTAGCGGGGGGGCTGAGGGCCTACAATGAGCAGTTCTTC
j_call: TRBJ2-3; d_call: .; v_call: TRBV19; clone_size: .; cdr3_aa: CASSIGQGGSDTQYF; cdr3_nt: TGTGCCAGTAGTATAGGGCAGGGTGGGTCAGATACGCAGTATTTT
j_call: TRBJ1-5; d_call: .; v_call: TRBV6-5; clone_size: medium-sized; cdr3_aa: CASSYSRNQPQHF; cdr3_nt: TGTGCCAGCAGTTACTCCCGTAATCAGCCCCAGCATTTT
j_call: TRBJ1-5; d_call: .; v_call: TRBV12-3/TRBV12-4; clone_size: .; cdr3_aa: CASTRLGQPQHF; cdr3_nt: TGTGCCAGCACCCGGTTGGGTCAGCCCCAGCATTTT
j_call: TRBJ2-7; d_call: .; v_call: TRBV6-4; clone_size: .; cdr3_aa: CASSPDSSSYEQYF; cdr3_nt: TGTGCCAGCAGCCCGGACAGTAGCTCCTACGAGCAGTACTTC
j_call: TRBJ2-3; d_call: .; v_call: TRBV5-1; clone_size: few; cdr3_aa: CASSLAHRGTQYF; cdr3_nt: TGCGCCAGCAGCTTGGCACACAGAGGAACGCAGTATTTT
j_call: TRBJ1-1; d_call: .; v_call: TRBV27; clone_size: .; cdr3_aa: CASSLSTGRFQDTEAFF; cdr3_nt: TGTGCCAGCAGTTTATCTACAGGGCGGTTTCAGGACACTGAAGCTTTCTTT
j_call: TRBJ1-2; d_call: TRBD1; v_call: TRBV11-2; clone_size: .; cdr3_aa: CASSTDRGRSYTF; cdr3_nt: TGTGCCAGCAGCACCGACAGGGGGCGGAGCTACACCTTC
j_call: TRBJ2-1; d_call: .; v_call: TRBV7-8; clone_size: .; cdr3_aa: CASSSDGLYNEQFF; cdr3_nt: TGTGCCAGCAGCTCAGACGGACTATACAATGAGCAGTTCTTC
j_call: TRBJ1-2; d_call: .; v_call: TRBV24-1; clone_size: .; cdr3_aa: CATSAGGYGYTF; cdr3_nt: TGTGCCACCAGTGCGGGCGGCTATGGCTACACCTTC
j_call: TRBJ2-5; d_call: TRBD2; v_call: TRBV6-1; clone_size: once; cdr3_aa: CASGPAGEETQYF; cdr3_nt: TGTGCCAGCGGTCCAGCGGGGGAAGAGACCCAGTACTTC
j_call: TRBJ1-5; d_call: .; v_call: TRBV23-1; clone_size: .; cdr3_aa: CATRRTDQPQHF; cdr3_nt: TGCGCCACCCGAAGGACCGATCAGCCCCAGCATTTT
j_call: TRBJ2-5; d_call: .; v_call: TRBV11-2; clone_size: few; cdr3_aa: CASSLQSQETQYF; cdr3_nt: TGTGCCAGCAGCTTACAGTCCCAAGAGACCCAGTACTTC
j_call: TRBJ1-1; d_call: .; v_call: TRBV5-4; clone_size: .; cdr3_aa: CASSRPETEAFF; cdr3_nt: TGTGCCAGCAGCCGCCCTGAGACTGAAGCTTTCTTT
j_call: TRBJ2-7; d_call: .; v_call: TRBV19; clone_size: .; cdr3_aa: CARLRPQGRPSYEQYF; cdr3_nt: TGTGCCAGATTGCGGCCACAGGGAAGGCCCTCCTACGAGCAGTACTTC
j_call: TRBJ1-1; d_call: .; v_call: TRBV6-1; clone_size: few; cdr3_aa: CASSNTGRAEAFF; cdr3_nt: TGTGCCAGCAGTAATACAGGGAGGGCTGAAGCTTTCTTT
j_call: TRBJ1-1; d_call: TRBD1; v_call: TRBV6-1; clone_size: .; cdr3_aa: CASSDGTVEAFF; cdr3_nt: TGTGCCAGCAGCGACGGGACAGTAGAAGCTTTCTTT